The 18 T cell receptor beta chains below were found in one sample sequenced in a study of T-cell memory formation after mild COVID-19. Each CDR3 protein is one row after TCRdb ran MiXCR on the 5' RACE reads. This sample has over 500,000 distinct CDR3 sequences; roughly 17% occur once, and the top ten carry about 8.1%. The specimen was PBMCs or a T cell subset sorted from them (not recorded which). These receptors were obtained from an adult woman who had mild COVID-19 (a few samples of this study predate the infection). Cell type and time point are not known.

The CDR3 loop reads CAIKFTSGGTDTQYF. In DNA form, the CDR3 reads TGTGCCATCAAATTCACTAGCGGGGGCACAGATACGCAGTATTTT. This chain connects TRBV10-3 to TRBJ2-3, with 10 bases fitting TRBD2. This CDR3 spans 15 amino acids. The V and J ends lost 7 bases and 1 base, in that order; junction bases with no gene match: 5. Germline V lookup: CDR1 ENHRY, CDR2 SYGVKD.

This chain uses TRBV5-5 with TRBJ2-3; D ambiguous. The CDR3 runs 16 residues. Between the trimmed V and J ends, which lost 0 bases and 4 bases, there was a span of 15 bases. Germline-derived CDR1 and CDR2 are SGHKS and YYEKEE (reference sequence). CDR3 coding DNA: TGTGCCAGCAGCTTGGGGGATTTATCCCCCCCAGATACGCAGTATTTT. It codes for CASSLGDLSPPDTQYF.

The genes are TRBV19 and TRBJ1-5; D may be TRBD1 (6 bases). V was cut by 2 bases and J by 5 bases, with 13 bases left in between. The CDR3 is 15 amino acids. The germline V gene encodes CDR1 LNHDA and CDR2 SQIVND (reference sequence). CDR3 sequence reads: CASSIFGAGDQPQHF. Written as DNA, the CDR3 is TGTGCCAGTAGTATATTCGGGGCAGGGGATCAGCCCCAGCATTTT.

The V call is TRBV30, the J call TRBJ2-4; D not certain. V was trimmed by 7 bases and J by 0 bases, leaving 10 bases between them. The CDR3 spans 13 residues. Germline V gives CDR1 GTSNPN, CDR2 SVGIG (reference sequence). CDR3 sequence: CASLGIAKNIQYF. The CDR3 DNA is TGTGCCTCCCTGGGGATAGCCAAAAACATTCAGTACTTC.

The rearrangement links TRBV7-2 to TRBJ1-1; D remains ambiguous. The CDR3 extends over 16 amino acids. Per the germline V gene, CDR1 is SGHTA and CDR2 is FQGNSA. V lost 2 bases and J lost 0, with 13 bases in between. CDR3 bases: TGTGCCAGCAGCTTATGGAGGATACAACTGAACACTGAAGCTTTCTTT. This translates into CASSLWRIQLNTEAFF.

This clonotype showed up just a few times. The rearrangement joins TRBV24-1 to TRBJ2-7; maybe TRBD1 (7 bases). The CDR3 has 13 amino acids. Germline V gene sequence: CDR1 KGHDR, CDR2 SFDVKD. With 7 bases removed from V and 1 base from J, the gap between germline ends came to 10 bases. CDR3 bases: TGTGCCACCAGCCAGGGGGGTTCCTACGAGCAGTACTTC. Amino acids: CATSQGGSYEQYF.

This clonotype was detected only a few times. The genes are TRBV2 and TRBJ2-7; tentative D call: TRBD1 (6 bases). The ends were cut back, 7 bases at V and 2 bases at J, with 12 bases in the middle. Germline V gene data show CDR1 as SNHLY and CDR2 as FYNNEI. CDR3 size: 13 residues. This chain's CDR3 is CASTHGQTYEQYF. The CDR3 coding sequence is TGTGCCAGCACCCATGGACAGACCTACGAGCAGTACTTC.

The chain couples TRBV20-1 to TRBJ2-2; a possible D gene is TRBD2 (5 bases). The germline CDR1 and CDR2 sequences are DFQATT and SNEGSKA (reference sequence). Trimming removed 6 bases from V and 1 base from J, with 15 bases in between. CDR3 size: 15 residues. The CDR3 loop is CSAREGSRNTGELFF. CDR3 DNA sequence: TGCAGTGCCCGGGAAGGGTCTCGGAACACCGGGGAGCTGTTTTTT.

This clonotype was seen a few times. CDR3 sequence: CASSLGRQGIDTQYF. The CDR3 region has the DNA TGCGCCAGCAGCTTGGGTCGGCAGGGGATCGATACGCAGTATTTT. This chain joins TRBV5-1 and TRBJ2-3; TRBD1 is a possible D gene (6 bases). This CDR3 region has 15 residues. Trimming shortened V by 0 bases and J by 6 bases, and 14 bases separated the two germline ends. CDR1 is SGHRS and CDR2 is YFSETQ in the germline V gene. The whole variable domain, filled in from reference TRBV5-1 and TRBJ2-3, reads KAGVTQTPRYLIKTRGQQVTLSCSPISGHRSVSWYQQTPGQGLQFLFEYFSETQRNKGNFPGRFSGRQFSNSRSEMNVSTLELGDSALYLCASSLGRQGIDTQYFGPGTRLTVL.

The V and J genes are TRBV12-3 or TRBV12-4 and TRBJ1-1; D ambiguous. The CDR3 has 14 residues. Trimming removed 4 bases at V and 1 base at J, with 10 bases between. Here the CDR3 reads CASSSPQPNTEAFF. CDR3 nucleotides: TGTGCCAGCAGTTCCCCCCAGCCGAACACTGAAGCTTTCTTT.

V is TRBV5-1 and J is TRBJ2-5; a possible D gene is TRBD1 (5 bases). The CDR3 runs 16 residues. The ends were cut back, 0 bases at V and 4 bases at J, with 16 bases in the middle. Per the germline V gene, CDR1 is SGHRS and CDR2 is YFSETQ. The CDR3, as DNA: TGCGCCAGCAGCTTGGCCCCGGCAGGGAAGGGAGAGACCCAGTACTTC. It specifies CASSLAPAGKGETQYF.

This clonotype was found many times. This sequence joins TRBV20-1 and TRBJ2-5; D unresolved. Germline CDR1 and CDR2: DFQATT and SNEGSKA (reference sequence). The CDR3 has 12 amino acids. V lost 3 bases and J 2 bases, leaving 7 bases between the germline ends. The CDR3 bases are TGCAGTGCTAGGGTGATGCAAGAGACCCAGTACTTC. As protein: CSARVMQETQYF.

This chain connects TRBV7-9 to TRBJ2-6; D is unclear. Germline V gives CDR1 SEHNR, CDR2 FQNEAQ (reference sequence). V lost 2 bases and J lost 3, with 23 bases in between. The CDR3 is 20 amino acids. The CDR3 nucleotides read TGTGCCAGCAGCTTATGGCCCTCGGCTCCCCCCCGAATTGGGGCCAACGTCCTGACTTTC. Translated: CASSLWPSAPPRIGANVLTF. Full variable domain (rest looked up from reference TRBV7-9 and TRBJ2-6): DTGVSQNPRHKITKRGQNVTFRCDPISEHNRLYWYRQTLGQGPEFLTYFQNEAQLEKSRLLSDRFSAERPKGSFSTLEIQRTEQGDSAMYLCASSLWPSAPPRIGANVLTFGAGSRLTVL.

At least ten counts were recorded for this clonotype. The chain uses TRBV5-6 and TRBJ2-1; possibly TRBD1 for D (5 bases). CDR1 is SGHDT and CDR2 is YYEEEE in the germline V gene. This CDR3 region has 15 residues. With 0 bases removed from V and 7 bases from J, the gap between germline ends came to 14 bases. The chain's CDR3 is CASSLEGYSRNEQFF. The CDR3 bases are TGTGCCAGCAGCTTGGAGGGGTATTCTCGTAATGAGCAGTTCTTC.

The V and J genes are TRBV7-2 and TRBJ1-1, with 8 bases identical to TRBD1. J lost 1 base, V lost 5 bases, and 9 bases had no gene match. This CDR3 region has 16 residues. Germline V gives CDR1 SGHTA, CDR2 FQGNSA. The CDR3: CASSLTGGFRNTEAFF. Written as DNA, the CDR3 is TGTGCCAGCAGCCTTACAGGGGGATTTAGGAACACTGAAGCTTTCTTT.

This clonotype turned up a few times. One junction end disagrees with the germline gene, perhaps due to a read error. The V gene is TRBV7-7, the J gene TRBJ2-1, with D tentatively TRBD2 (6 bases). The CDR3 contains 15 residues. Germline CDR1 and CDR2: SSHAT and FNYEAQ (reference sequence). As DNA, the CDR3 is TGTGCTAGCAGCTTAGTCCCGGCGGGGTACAATGAGCAGTTCTTC. Translation: CASSLVPAGYNEQFF.

V usage is TRBV13 and J usage is TRBJ2-7; D is uncertain. CDR3 length equals 16 residues. V was cut by 4 bases and J by 0 bases, with 16 bases left in between. Germline CDR1 PRHDT, CDR2 FYEKMQ (reference sequence). CDR3 sequence (DNA): TGTGCCAGCAGCTCGCGTTCGGAGCTGGGCTCCTACGAGCAGTACTTC. Protein sequence: CASSSRSELGSYEQYF.

This rearrangement joins TRBV5-6 to TRBJ1-2, with no clear D. The V and J ends lost 5 bases and 6 bases respectively, with 14 bases between them. Germline lookup yields CDR1 SGHDT and CDR2 YYEEEE. CDR3 length: 13 residues. The CDR3, as DNA: TGTGCCAGCAGTCCAGTGGGTACGGATGGCTACACCTTC. This translates into CASSPVGTDGYTF.